This TCR beta chain was observed in a study of identifying expanded T cells in peripheral blood. With 7 bases clipped from V and 8 bases from J, the junction kept 10 bases outside the gene matches. Germline-derived CDR1 and CDR2 are MDHEN and SYDVKM. The CDR3 is 14 residues long. Study outcomes and limitations: Across healthy donors, higher total template counts meant significantly greater approximately 2-week count variance.

Libraries were prepared by immunoSEQ multiplex PCR; TCRdb keeps only in-frame clonotypes and omits some of them. The sample lists around 82,000 clones; around 83% were seen once. As concerns this clone: Its antigen is unknown.

V usage is TRBV28 and J usage is TRBJ1-4, with 7 bases fitting TRBD1. This sequence originates from a person between 18 and 70 years old in good health. Sequencing input: blood. The CDR3 coding sequence is TGTGCCAGCACTCTCGGGACAGTATCCGAAAAACTGTTTTTT. This sequence encodes CASTLGTVSEKLFF.